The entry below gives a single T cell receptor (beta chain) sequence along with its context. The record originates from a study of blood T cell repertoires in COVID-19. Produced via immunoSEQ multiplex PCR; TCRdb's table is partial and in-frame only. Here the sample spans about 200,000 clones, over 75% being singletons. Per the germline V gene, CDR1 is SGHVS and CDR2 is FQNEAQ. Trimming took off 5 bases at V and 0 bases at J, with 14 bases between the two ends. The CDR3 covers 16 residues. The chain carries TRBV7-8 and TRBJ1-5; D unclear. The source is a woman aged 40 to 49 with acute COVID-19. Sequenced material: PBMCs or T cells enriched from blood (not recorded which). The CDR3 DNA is TGTGCCAGCAGCCAAGATGAGGGAACTAGCAATCAGCCCCAGCATTTT. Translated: CASSQDEGTSNQPQHF. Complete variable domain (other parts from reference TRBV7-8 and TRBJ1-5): GAGVSQSPRYKVAKRGQDVALRCDPISGHVSLFWYQQALGQGPEFLTYFQNEAQLDKSGLPSDRFFAERPEGSVSTLKIQRTQQEDSAVYLCASSQDEGTSNQPQHFGDGTRLSIL.